This TCR beta chain is drawn from a study of blood T cell repertoires in COVID-19. Study context: Sample material is recorded as cDNA or gDNA derived from T cells, B-cell-depleted T cells, or PBMCs.

With V trimmed by 4 bases and J by 2 bases, 5 bases remained unmatched. The V gene's germline CDR1 is SGHKS and CDR2 YYEKEE (reference sequence). The CDR3 runs 15 residues. TCRdb's copy holds only in-frame clones and misses some; the assay was immunoSEQ multiplex PCR. The sample contains about 170,000 clones, roughly 84% of which appear only once. The receptor's source is a man in his 70s with active or convalescent COVID-19. The chain employs TRBV5-5 and TRBJ1-2; 10 bases line up with TRBD1. Source material: peripheral blood. The CDR3 is CASSRPGQGNYGYTF. The CDR3 DNA follows: TGTGCCAGCAGCAGGCCGGGACAGGGGAACTATGGCTACACCTTC.